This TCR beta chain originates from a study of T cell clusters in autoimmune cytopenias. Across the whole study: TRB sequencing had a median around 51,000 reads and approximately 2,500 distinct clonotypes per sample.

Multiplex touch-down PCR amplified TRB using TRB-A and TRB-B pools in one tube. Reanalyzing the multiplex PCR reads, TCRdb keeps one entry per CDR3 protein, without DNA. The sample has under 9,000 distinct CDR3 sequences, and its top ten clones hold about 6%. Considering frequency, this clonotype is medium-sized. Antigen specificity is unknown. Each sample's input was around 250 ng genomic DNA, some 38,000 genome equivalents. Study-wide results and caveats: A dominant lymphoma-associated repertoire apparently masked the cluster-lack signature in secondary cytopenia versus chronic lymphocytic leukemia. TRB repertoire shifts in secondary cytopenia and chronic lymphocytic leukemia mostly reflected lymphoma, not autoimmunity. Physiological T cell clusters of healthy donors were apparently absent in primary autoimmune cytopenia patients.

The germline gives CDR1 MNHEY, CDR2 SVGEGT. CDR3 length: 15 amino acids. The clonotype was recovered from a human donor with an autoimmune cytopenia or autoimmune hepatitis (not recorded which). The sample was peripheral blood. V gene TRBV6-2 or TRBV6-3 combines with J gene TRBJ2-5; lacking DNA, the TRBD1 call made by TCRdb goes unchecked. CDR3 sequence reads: CASSSWTGNPETQYF.